This T cell receptor beta chain was sequenced in a study of tumor and adjacent non-tumor tissue in lung cancer. Study background: The cohort had roughly 11 adenocarcinoma, a couple of squamous cell and 1 small cell patients.

The study's findings and limits: In normal lung, the top 100 clones were significantly more dominant than in tumor.

TCRbeta libraries were built with three rounds of nested PCR, modified from ARM-PCR. Via MiXCR, TCRdb re-called the multiplex PCR reads, giving one row per CDR3 protein. The sample comprises some 99,000 distinct CDR3 sequences, roughly 74% of which are singletons, and 37% rests with the top ten. No cell sorting was done before RNA was extracted from the tissue. A note on this clonotype: What it recognizes is unknown. The junction and the germline gene differ at one end; a read error may be behind it.

CDR3 length: 16 residues. Germline CDR1 is DFQATT and CDR2 is SNEGSKA (reference sequence). Specimen: lung tumor tissue. The chain links TRBV20-1 to TRBJ2-3; tentatively, D is TRBD2 (5 bases). The clonotype originates from a woman aged 55-69 years with non-small cell lung cancer. The CDR3 DNA reads TGCAGTACTAGAGATGAAGAGGCAGCAGTGGCAGATACGCAGTATTTT. Residues: CSTRDEEAAVADTQYF.